This T cell receptor beta chain was identified during a study of T cell changes during pregnancy in multiple sclerosis. The CDR3 length is 17 residues. Unmatched junction bases numbered 15, after V lost 8 bases and J lost 0 bases. CDR1 and CDR2 (germline): MNHEY, SMNVEV (reference sequence). Sequenced by immunoSEQ multiplex PCR; TCRdb stores in-frame clones only, minus some. The table lists almost 50,000 clones, 92% of them singletons. The V call is TRBV27, the J call TRBJ1-1; 7 positions agree with TRBD1. The receptor was isolated from a female donor in good health, enrolled as a control in a pregnancy study. The sequencing used CD4+ T cells from peripheral blood mononuclear cells, collected in the second trimester of pregnancy. The CDR3 nucleotides read TGTGCCAGCGTACCTAGGAAGGGACAGATAATGAACACTGAAGCTTTCTTT. The encoded protein is CASVPRKGQIMNTEAFF.